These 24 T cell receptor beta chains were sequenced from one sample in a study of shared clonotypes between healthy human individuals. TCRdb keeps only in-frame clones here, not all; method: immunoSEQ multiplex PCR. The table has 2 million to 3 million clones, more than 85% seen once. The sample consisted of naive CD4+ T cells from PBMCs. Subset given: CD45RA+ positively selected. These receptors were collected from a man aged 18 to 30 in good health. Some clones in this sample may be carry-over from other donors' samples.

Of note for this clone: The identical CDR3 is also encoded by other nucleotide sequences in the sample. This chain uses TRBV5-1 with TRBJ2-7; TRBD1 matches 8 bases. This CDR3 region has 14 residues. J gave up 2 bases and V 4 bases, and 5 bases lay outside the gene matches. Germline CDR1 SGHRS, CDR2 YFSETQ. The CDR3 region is CASSDPQGAYEQYF. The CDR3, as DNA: TGCGCCAGCAGCGACCCACAGGGGGCCTACGAGCAGTACTTC.

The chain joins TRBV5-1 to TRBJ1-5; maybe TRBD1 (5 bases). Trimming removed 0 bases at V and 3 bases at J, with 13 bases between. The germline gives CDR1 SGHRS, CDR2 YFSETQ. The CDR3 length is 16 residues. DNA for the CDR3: TGCGCCAGCAGCTTGGACCCAGGGTCCTACAATCAGCCCCAGCATTTT. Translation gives CASSLDPGSYNQPQHF.

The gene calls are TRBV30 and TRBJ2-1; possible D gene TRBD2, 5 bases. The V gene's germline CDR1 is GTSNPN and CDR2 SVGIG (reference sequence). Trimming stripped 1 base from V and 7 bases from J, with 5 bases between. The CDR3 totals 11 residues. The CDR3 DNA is TGTGCCTGGAGTGGGGAGAATGAGCAGTTCTTC. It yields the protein CAWSGENEQFF.

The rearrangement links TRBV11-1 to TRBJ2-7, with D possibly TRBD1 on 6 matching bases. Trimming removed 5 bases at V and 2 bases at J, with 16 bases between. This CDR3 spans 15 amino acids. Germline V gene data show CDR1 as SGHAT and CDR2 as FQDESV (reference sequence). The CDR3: CASSRSQGNPYEQYF. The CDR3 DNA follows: TGTGCCAGCAGCCGCTCACAGGGAAACCCCTACGAGCAGTACTTC.

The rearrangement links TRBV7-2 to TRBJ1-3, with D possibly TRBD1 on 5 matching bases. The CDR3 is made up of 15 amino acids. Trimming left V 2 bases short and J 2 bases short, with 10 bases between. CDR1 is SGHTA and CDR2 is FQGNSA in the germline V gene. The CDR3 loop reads CASSLRPGAGNTIYF. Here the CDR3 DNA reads TGTGCCAGCAGCTTACGGCCGGGGGCTGGAAACACCATATATTTT.

The CDR3 spells CASSFKREATYNEQFF. The DNA for the CDR3 is TGTGCCAGCAGCTTTAAGCGGGAGGCTACCTACAATGAGCAGTTCTTC. This sequence joins TRBV7-8 and TRBJ2-1; TRBD2 matches 9 bases. This CDR3 comprises 16 residues. Germline V CDR1 and CDR2: SGHVS, FQNEAQ. V was clipped by 3 bases and J by 2 bases; unmatched bases: 5.

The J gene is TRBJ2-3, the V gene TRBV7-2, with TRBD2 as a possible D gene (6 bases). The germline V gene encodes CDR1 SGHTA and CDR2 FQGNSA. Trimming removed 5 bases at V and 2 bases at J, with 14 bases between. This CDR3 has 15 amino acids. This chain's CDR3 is CASSRFGGSTDTQYF. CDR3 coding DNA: TGTGCCAGCAGCCGGTTCGGGGGTTCCACAGATACGCAGTATTTT. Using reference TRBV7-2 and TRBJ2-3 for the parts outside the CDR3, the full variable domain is GAGVSQSPSNKVTEKGKDVELRCDPISGHTALYWYRQSLGQGLEFLIYFQGNSAPDKSGLPSDRFSAERTGGSVSTLTIQRTQQEDSAVYLCASSRFGGSTDTQYFGPGTRLTVL.

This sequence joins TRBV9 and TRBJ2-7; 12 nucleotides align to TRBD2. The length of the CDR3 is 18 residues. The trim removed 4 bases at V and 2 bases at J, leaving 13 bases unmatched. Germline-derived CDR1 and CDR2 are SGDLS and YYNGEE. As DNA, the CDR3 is TGTGCCAGCAGCTCCGGACTAGCGGGACCCTATTACCCCTACGAGCAGTACTTC. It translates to CASSSGLAGPYYPYEQYF.

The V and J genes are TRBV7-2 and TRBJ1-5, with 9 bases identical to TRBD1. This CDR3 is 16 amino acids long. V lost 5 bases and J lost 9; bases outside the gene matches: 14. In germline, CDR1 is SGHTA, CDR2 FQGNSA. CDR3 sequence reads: CASSVTTGGVTRPQHF. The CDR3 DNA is TGTGCCAGCAGCGTAACCACAGGGGGCGTTACTCGGCCCCAGCATTTT.

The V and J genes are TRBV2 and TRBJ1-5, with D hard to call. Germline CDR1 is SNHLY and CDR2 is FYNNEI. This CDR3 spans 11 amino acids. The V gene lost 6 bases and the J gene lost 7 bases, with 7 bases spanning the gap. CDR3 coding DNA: TGTGCCAGCAGGCTGGGGCAGCCCCAGCATTTT. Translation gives CASRLGQPQHF.

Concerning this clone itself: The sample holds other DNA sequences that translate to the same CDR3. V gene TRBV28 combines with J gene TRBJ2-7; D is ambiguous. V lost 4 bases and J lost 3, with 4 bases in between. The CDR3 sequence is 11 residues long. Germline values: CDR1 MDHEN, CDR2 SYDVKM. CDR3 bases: TGTGCCAGCAGTTCCGGCTACGAGCAGTACTTC. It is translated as CASSSGYEQYF.

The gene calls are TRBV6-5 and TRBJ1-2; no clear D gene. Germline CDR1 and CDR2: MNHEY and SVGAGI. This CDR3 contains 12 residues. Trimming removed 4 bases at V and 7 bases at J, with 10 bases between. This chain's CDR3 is CASSWRGGGYTF. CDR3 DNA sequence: TGTGCCAGCAGTTGGCGGGGAGGTGGCTACACCTTC.

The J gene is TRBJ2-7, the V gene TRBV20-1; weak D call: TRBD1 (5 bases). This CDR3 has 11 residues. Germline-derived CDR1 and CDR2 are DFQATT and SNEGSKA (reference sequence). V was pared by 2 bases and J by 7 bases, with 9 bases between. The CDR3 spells CSARPTAEQYF. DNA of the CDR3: TGCAGTGCTAGACCGACAGCGGAGCAGTACTTC.

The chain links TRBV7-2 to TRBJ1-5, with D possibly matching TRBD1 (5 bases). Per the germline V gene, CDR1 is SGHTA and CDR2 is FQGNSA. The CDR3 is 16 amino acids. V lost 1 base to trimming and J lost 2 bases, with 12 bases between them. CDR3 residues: CASSLVWWGGNQPQHF. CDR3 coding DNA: TGTGCCAGCAGCTTAGTATGGTGGGGCGGCAATCAGCCCCAGCATTTT.

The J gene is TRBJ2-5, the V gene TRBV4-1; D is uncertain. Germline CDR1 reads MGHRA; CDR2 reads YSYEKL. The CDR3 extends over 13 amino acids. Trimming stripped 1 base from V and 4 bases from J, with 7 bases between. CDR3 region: CASSQAPPETQYF. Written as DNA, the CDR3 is TGCGCCAGCAGCCAAGCGCCACCAGAGACCCAGTACTTC.

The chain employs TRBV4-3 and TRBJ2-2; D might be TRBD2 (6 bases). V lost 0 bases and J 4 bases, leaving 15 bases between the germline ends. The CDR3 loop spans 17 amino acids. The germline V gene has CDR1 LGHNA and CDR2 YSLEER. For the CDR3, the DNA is TGCGCCAGCAGCCAAGATATTCGGAGGGGAGGCACCGGGGAGCTGTTTTTT. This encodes CASSQDIRRGGTGELFF.

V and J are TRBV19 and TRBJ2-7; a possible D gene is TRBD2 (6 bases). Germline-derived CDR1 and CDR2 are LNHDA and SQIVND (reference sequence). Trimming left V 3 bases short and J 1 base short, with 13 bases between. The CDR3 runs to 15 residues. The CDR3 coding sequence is TGTGCCAGTAGTATTGGGGTAGCGGAGTCCTACGAGCAGTACTTC. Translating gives CASSIGVAESYEQYF.

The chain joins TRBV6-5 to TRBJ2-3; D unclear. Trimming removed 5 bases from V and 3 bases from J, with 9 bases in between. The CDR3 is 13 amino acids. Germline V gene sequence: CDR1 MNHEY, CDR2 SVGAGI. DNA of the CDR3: TGTGCCAGCAGTCTGGATACTACAGATACGCAGTATTTT. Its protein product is CASSLDTTDTQYF.

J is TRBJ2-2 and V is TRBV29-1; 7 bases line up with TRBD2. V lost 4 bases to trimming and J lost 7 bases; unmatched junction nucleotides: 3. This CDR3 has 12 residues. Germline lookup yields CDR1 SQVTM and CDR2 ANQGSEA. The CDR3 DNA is TGCAGCGTTGGACTAGCAAGCGGGGAGCTGTTTTTT. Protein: CSVGLASGELFF.

CDR3 protein: CASSAGGRGQETQYF. Here the CDR3 DNA reads TGTGCCAGCAGCGCCGGGGGGCGCGGCCAAGAGACCCAGTACTTC. The chain is built from TRBV5-4 and TRBJ2-5; the D gene is possibly TRBD2 (7 bases). The germline CDR1 and CDR2 sequences are SGHNT and YYREEE (reference sequence). This CDR3 region has 15 residues. V shed 4 bases and J shed 1 base, with 14 bases lying between them.

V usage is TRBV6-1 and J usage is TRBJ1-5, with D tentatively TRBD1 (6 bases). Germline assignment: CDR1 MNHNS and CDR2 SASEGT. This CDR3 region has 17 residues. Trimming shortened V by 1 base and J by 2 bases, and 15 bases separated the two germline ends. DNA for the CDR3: TGTGCCAGCAGTGAAGGCACAGGGAGGTATCGCAATCAGCCCCAGCATTTT. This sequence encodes CASSEGTGRYRNQPQHF.

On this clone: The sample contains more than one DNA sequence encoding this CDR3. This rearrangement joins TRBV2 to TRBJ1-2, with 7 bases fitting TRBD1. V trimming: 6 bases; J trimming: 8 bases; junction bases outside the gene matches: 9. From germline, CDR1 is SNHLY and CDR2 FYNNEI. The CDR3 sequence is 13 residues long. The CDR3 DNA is TGTGCCAGCAGCGGGGAAAGGGGGCAGGGCTACACCTTC. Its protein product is CASSGERGQGYTF.

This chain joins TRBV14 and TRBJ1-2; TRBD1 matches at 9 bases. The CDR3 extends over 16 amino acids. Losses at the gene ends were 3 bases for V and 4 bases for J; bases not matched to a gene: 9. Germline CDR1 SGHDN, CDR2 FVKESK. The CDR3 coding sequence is TGTGCCAGCAGCCACTCGACAGGGACAGGGTTCTATGGCTACACCTTC. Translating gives CASSHSTGTGFYGYTF. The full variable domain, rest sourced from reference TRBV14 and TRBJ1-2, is EAGVTQFPSHSVIEKGQTVTLRCDPISGHDNLYWYRRVMGKEIKFLLHFVKESKQDESGMPNNRFLAERTGGTYSTLKVQPAELEDSGVYFCASSHSTGTGFYGYTFGSGTRLTVV.

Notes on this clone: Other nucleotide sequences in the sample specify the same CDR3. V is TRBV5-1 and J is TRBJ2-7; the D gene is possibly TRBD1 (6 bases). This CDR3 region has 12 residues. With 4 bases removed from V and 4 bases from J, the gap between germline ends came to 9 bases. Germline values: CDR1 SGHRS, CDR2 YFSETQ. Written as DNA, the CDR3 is TGCGCCAGCAGCGTACAGGGATACGAGCAGTACTTC. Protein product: CASSVQGYEQYF.